Here is one T cell receptor beta chain with its context. The data originate from a study of OX40 agonist ivuxolimab in advanced cancers. Assay: immunoSEQ multiplex PCR; the TCRdb copy retains only in-frame clones and omits some. The sample lists 20,000 or so clones; 88% were seen once. On cycle 4 day 1 and cycle 7 day 1, as well as at baseline, blood was sampled. Germline V gene sequence: CDR1 MNHNS, CDR2 SASEGT. Trimming shortened V by 4 bases and J by 3 bases, and 6 bases separated the two germline ends. The CDR3 has 12 amino acids. This TCR derives from an adult with an advanced solid tumor such as melanoma, head and neck, liver or kidney cancer. The material sequenced was CD4+ or CD8+ T cells sorted from blood, taken in a trial of the OX40 agonist ivuxolimab. The chain combines TRBV6-1 with TRBJ1-1; D gene unclear. The CDR3: CASSVPYTEAFF. The CDR3 nucleotides read TGTGCCAGCAGTGTGCCGTACACTGAAGCTTTCTTT.